This T cell receptor (beta chain) was recorded in a study of CD8 T cell repertoires and HIV-1 epitope variants. Turning to the study itself: Each of Twenty-five Gag and Nef epitope peptides stimulated a separate culture.

The assay was immunoSEQ multiplex PCR, and TCRdb's table has in-frame clones only and misses some. The data contain 5,000 to 7,000 clones, approximately 70% of them singletons. With regard to this clone: Its antigen is not known.

CDR1 is GTSNPN, CDR2 SVGIG, per germline (reference sequence). CDR3 length: 14 amino acids. J gave up 6 bases and V 3 bases, and 4 bases lay outside the gene matches. V is TRBV30 and J is TRBJ2-7; 14 positions match TRBD2. The source is a male donor with HIV. The specimen sequenced was cultured CD8+ T cells derived from PBMCs. The CDR3 bases are TGTGCCTGGAGCCCGGGACTAGCGGGGGCCGAGCAGTACTTC. Translation gives CAWSPGLAGAEQYF.